This passage covers 11 T cell receptor beta chains from one sample sequenced in a study of cytomegalovirus exposure and HLA in healthy donors. Profiling relied on immunoSEQ multiplex PCR, and the TCRdb table lists in-frame clones only, not all of them. The repertoire holds about 55,000 clones, with approximately 90% as singletons. Source material: PBMCs. Receptor source: a man younger than 35 in good health and CMV-seronegative.

CDR3 nucleotide sequence: TGTGCCAGCAGTGAAGCGGGAGATACGCAGTATTTT. Its translation: CASSEAGDTQYF. This chain joins TRBV6-5 and TRBJ2-3; D might be TRBD2 (6 bases). Trimming removed 5 bases at V and 5 bases at J, with 8 bases between. The CDR3 has 12 residues. Germline values: CDR1 MNHEY, CDR2 SVGAGI.

The V call is TRBV11-2, the J call TRBJ2-3; no clear D gene. This CDR3 has 12 residues. Germline V gene sequence: CDR1 SGHAT, CDR2 FQNNGV. With 0 bases removed from V and 7 bases from J, the gap between germline ends came to 5 bases. The CDR3 region has the DNA TGTGCCAGCAGCTTAGATTCCAATACGCAGTATTTT. It specifies CASSLDSNTQYF.

This chain joins TRBV2 and TRBJ1-2, with a possible D match to TRBD1 (5 bases). Germline V gene data show CDR1 as SNHLY and CDR2 as FYNNEI. Trimming pared 6 bases from V and 7 bases from J, leaving 18 bases between. This CDR3 spans 14 amino acids. CDR3 protein: CASSKGLRGLGYTF. CDR3 in DNA: TGTGCCAGCAGCAAGGGATTAAGGGGTCTTGGCTACACCTTC.

V usage is TRBV6-1 and J usage is TRBJ2-1; 12 bases line up with TRBD2. With 11 bases clipped from V and 8 bases from J, the junction kept 7 bases outside the gene matches. The CDR3 extends over 13 amino acids. The germline gives CDR1 MNHNS, CDR2 SASEGT. DNA of the CDR3: TGTGCCTGGGGAGCTAGCGGGAGGGATGAGCAGTTCTTC. Translation: CAWGASGRDEQFF.

This chain links TRBV5-1 with TRBJ2-7; 10 bases agree with TRBD1. V lost 4 bases, J lost 2 bases, and 3 bases stayed unmatched. CDR1 is SGHRS, CDR2 YFSETQ, per germline. CDR3 length: 14 residues. The CDR3 sequence is CASSHGQGAYEQYF. CDR3 sequence (DNA): TGCGCCAGCAGCCACGGACAGGGGGCCTACGAGCAGTACTTC.

V and J are TRBV6-1 and TRBJ1-5; D gene uncertain. V gave up 3 bases and J gave up 3 bases, with 15 bases separating them. Germline-derived CDR1 and CDR2 are MNHNS and SASEGT. This CDR3 spans 16 amino acids. Here the CDR3 reads CASSEEQPAFNQPQHF. The CDR3 DNA reads as TGTGCCAGCAGTGAGGAACAGCCAGCCTTCAATCAGCCCCAGCATTTT.

CDR3 residues: CATSRPSTQGLQFF. CDR3 DNA sequence: TGTGCCACCAGCAGGCCTTCGACACAGGGGTTGCAGTTCTTC. The rearrangement links TRBV15 to TRBJ2-1; TRBD1 agrees at 7 bases. The length of the CDR3 is 14 residues. Germline CDR1 LNHNV, CDR2 YYDKDF (reference sequence). V shed 3 bases, J shed 12 bases, and the junction held 11 bases outside the gene matches.

V usage is TRBV5-1 and J usage is TRBJ2-7, with 7 positions matching TRBD1. Losses at the gene ends were 4 bases for V and 3 bases for J; bases not matched to a gene: 10. The CDR3 totals 15 residues. Germline values: CDR1 SGHRS, CDR2 YFSETQ. CDR3: CASSASTGYGYEQYF. The CDR3 DNA is TGCGCCAGCAGCGCATCGACAGGGTATGGCTACGAGCAGTACTTC.

This clone appeared a single time. The chain carries TRBV10-1 and TRBJ2-7, with TRBD2 matching 9 bases. V gave up 3 bases and J gave up 5 bases; unmatched junction bases: 5. The CDR3 extends over 14 amino acids. CDR1 is WNHNN, CDR2 SYGVQD, per germline (reference sequence). CDR3 bases: TGCGCCAGCAGTGAATGGGTAGCGGGAGACGAGCAGTACTTC. The encoded protein is CASSEWVAGDEQYF.

This clone has just one count. The V call is TRBV7-8, the J call TRBJ1-2; D is unclear. V shed 0 bases and J shed 7 bases, with 12 bases lying between them. This CDR3 spans 14 amino acids. CDR1 and CDR2 (germline): SGHVS, FQNEAQ. This chain's CDR3 is CASSLAGQLSGYTF. The CDR3, as DNA: TGTGCCAGCAGCTTAGCGGGCCAATTAAGTGGCTACACCTTC.

The chain carries TRBV11-2 and TRBJ1-1; 7 bases are a match to TRBD1. Trimming removed 3 bases from V and 0 bases from J; junction bases left unmatched: 10. In germline, CDR1 is SGHAT, CDR2 FQNNGV. The CDR3 consists of 17 residues. The CDR3 DNA follows: TGTGCCAGCAGCTTGGGACAGATATCTAGGTTGAACACTGAAGCTTTCTTT. Its protein is CASSLGQISRLNTEAFF.